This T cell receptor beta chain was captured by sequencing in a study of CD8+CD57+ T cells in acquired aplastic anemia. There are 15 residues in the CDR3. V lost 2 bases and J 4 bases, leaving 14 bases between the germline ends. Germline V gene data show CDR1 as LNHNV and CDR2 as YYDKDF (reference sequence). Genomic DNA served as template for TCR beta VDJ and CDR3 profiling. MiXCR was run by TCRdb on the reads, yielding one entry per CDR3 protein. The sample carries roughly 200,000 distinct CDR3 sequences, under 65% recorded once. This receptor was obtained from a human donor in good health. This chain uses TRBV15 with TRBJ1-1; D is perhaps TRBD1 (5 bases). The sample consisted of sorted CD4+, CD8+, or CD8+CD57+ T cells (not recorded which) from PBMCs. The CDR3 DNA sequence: TGTGCCACCAGCAGATTGGGACCGCCAAGCACTGAAGCTTTCTTT. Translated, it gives CATSRLGPPSTEAFF.